This is a list of T cell receptor beta chains from one sample in a study of cytomegalovirus exposure and HLA in healthy donors. Sequencing was performed with immunoSEQ multiplex PCR; in TCRdb, only in-frame clones are kept and a portion is missing. The table has 150,000 to 200,000 clones, around 84% seen once; the top ten hold 7.5% to 9.5%. The sample taken for sequencing was PBMCs. The receptors shown here come from a male donor in good health and CMV-seropositive. Each CDR3 is given with its conserved first and last residue. D genes are given only for firm matches. The size of a clone is reported for some rows only, either as once, few or many, or as a class for expanded clones.

j_call cdr3_length v_call d_call clone_size cdr3_nt cdr3_aa
TRBJ2-3 15 TRBV7-9 TRBD1 once TGTGCCAGCAGCTATCAGGGGGTATGGACAGATACGCAGTATTTT CASSYQGVWTDTQYF
TRBJ2-5 14 TRBV7-2 NA NA TGTGCCAGCAGCTTAGGGAGTGTCCAAGAGACCCAGTACTTC CASSLGSVQETQYF
TRBJ2-1 15 TRBV2 TRBD1 NA TGTGCCAGCAGGGAGGGGACAGGGGCCTACAATGAGCAGTTCTTC CASREGTGAYNEQFF
TRBJ1-1 13 TRBV6-1 NA NA TGTGCCAGCAGTCGAGGTTTTGGCACTGAAGCTTTCTTT CASSRGFGTEAFF
TRBJ2-3 14 TRBV7-9 NA NA TGTGCCAGCAGCTCGGGACAACGCACAGATACGCAGTATTTT CASSSGQRTDTQYF
TRBJ2-5 14 TRBV18 TRBD2 NA TGTGCCAGCTCCCCCGGGGGGGCGGCCGAGACCCAGTACTTC CASSPGGAAETQYF
TRBJ2-1 16 TRBV5-1 TRBD2 NA TGCGCCAGCAGCTCGGGACTAGCGGGGGGGAACAATGAGCAGTTCTTC CASSSGLAGGNNEQFF
TRBJ1-5 14 TRBV10-2 NA NA TGCGCCAGCAGTGAAGCGGGAGGCAATCAGCCCCAGCATTTT CASSEAGGNQPQHF
TRBJ2-1 16 TRBV10-3 TRBD2 NA TGTGCCATCAGTTTCCCGGGACTAGGGACCTACAATGAGCAGTTCTTC CAISFPGLGTYNEQFF
TRBJ2-7 12 TRBV5-1 NA NA TGCGCCAGCAGCTCACAGGGTTTAGAGCAGTACTTC CASSSQGLEQYF
TRBJ2-7 13 TRBV7-2 NA NA TGTGCCAGCAGCGCGGGGACGACGGGGGAGCAGTACTTC CASSAGTTGEQYF
TRBJ1-5 14 TRBV30 NA NA TGTGCCTGGAGTGTACTTGATAGCAATCAGCCCCAGCATTTT CAWSVLDSNQPQHF
TRBJ2-1 17 TRBV5-1 TRBD2 NA TGCGCCAGCAGCCAGTCCCAGGGACTAGCGGGAGTTCATGAGCAGTTCTTC CASSQSQGLAGVHEQFF
TRBJ1-2 16 TRBV18 TRBD1 NA TGTGCCAGCTCACCAGCTGGACAGGGGGAGGTTAGAGGCTACACCTTC CASSPAGQGEVRGYTF
TRBJ2-7 14 TRBV10-3 NA NA TGTGCCATCAGTGAGTCTGGCTCACACTACGAGCAGTACTTC CAISESGSHYEQYF
TRBJ1-3 19 TRBV5-1 TRBD1 NA TGCGCCAGCAGCCCTACCGGGACAGGGGGCCTCGGCTCTGGAAACACCATATATTTT CASSPTGTGGLGSGNTIYF
TRBJ2-3 17 TRBV5-1 TRBD2 NA TGCGCCAGCAGCTTGGGACTAGCGGGAACCACCACAGATACGCAGTATTTT CASSLGLAGTTTDTQYF
TRBJ2-1 14 TRBV9 TRBD1 NA TGTGCCAGCAGCGTAGCAGTGACAGGGCATGAGCAGTTCTTC CASSVAVTGHEQFF
TRBJ1-1 15 TRBV7-2 NA few TGTGCCAGCAGCGCCCGAAAGGGGCCAAACACTGAAGCTTTCTTT CASSARKGPNTEAFF
TRBJ1-1 14 TRBV18 NA once TGTGCCAGCTCAAGCGTGGACAGGAACACTGAAGCTTTCTTT CASSSVDRNTEAFF
TRBJ2-1 14 TRBV11-3 TRBD2 NA TGTGCCAGCAGCCCCCGCAGCGGGAGTAATGAGCAGTTCTTC CASSPRSGSNEQFF
TRBJ1-6 13 TRBV30 TRBD1 NA TGTGCCTGGGTGGACAGGGCTAATTCACCCCTCCACTTT CAWVDRANSPLHF
TRBJ2-1 16 TRBV5-6 NA NA TGTGCCAGTAGCTTGGCATGGACAGAGAACTACAATGAGCAGTTCTTC CASSLAWTENYNEQFF
TRBJ2-3 18 TRBV7-9 TRBD2 NA TGTGCCAGCAGCTTTTTAGCGTCGAGGGAGGGCCGGAGAGATACGCAGTATTTT CASSFLASREGRRDTQYF
TRBJ1-2 14 TRBV28 NA NA TGTGCCAGCAACACCGGAGGGAACAACTATGGCTACACCTTC CASNTGGNNYGYTF